This section outlines one T cell receptor beta chain sequence together with its context. The antigen is not known. Just one base apart from a much larger clone, this may be a read error. From germline, CDR1 is MDHEN and CDR2 SYDVKM. The CDR3 contains 17 residues. This sample was included in a study of regulatory T cells in long-lasting Graves disease. General study points: Persistent disease was associated with favored TRBV28 usage and with favored use of TRBJ1-2 and TRBJ2-5.

Time point reported: newly diagnosed GD, antithyroid drugs for less than 3 months. Scientists built the TCR library using RNA that was extracted from PBMCs. In building TCR beta libraries, iRepertoire HTBI primers were used together with Arm-PCR of CDR3 regions. TCRdb ran MiXCR on the multiplex PCR reads and lists one entry per CDR3 protein. The table lists fewer than 450,000 distinct CDR3 sequences, about 15% of them singletons, with roughly 8% in the top ten. The same data also contributed to another study, on T cells in Graves' hyperthyroidism and ophthalmopathy.

This TCR came from a woman aged 40 to 50 with Graves disease. The chain couples TRBV28 to TRBJ2-1; TRBD2 agrees at 16 bases. Sequences were derived from peripheral blood mononuclear cells (PBMCs), sampled at new diagnosis, from a patient treated with antithyroid drugs. CDR3 coding DNA: TGTGACAGCGGGTCGTCGGGACTAGCGGGAGGGTATAATGAGCAGTTCTTC. Translated, it gives CDSGSSGLAGGYNEQFF.